This T cell receptor beta chain was obtained from a study of blood T cell repertoires in COVID-19. Study-level background: Samples representing acute and convalescent COVID-19 were sourced from the United States, Italy and Spain.

As handled by the study authors: Quantification of nucleated cells was approximated via reference gene primer amplification. Profiling relied on immunoSEQ multiplex PCR, and the TCRdb table lists in-frame clones only, not all of them. D and trimming come from the DNA, and the V and J calls and clone size come from that table. Of 250,000 or so clones in the sample, roughly 84% are singletons; the top ten hold under 5.5%. The trim removed 4 bases at V and 7 bases at J, leaving 17 bases unmatched. Germline CDR1 SGHNT, CDR2 YYREEE (reference sequence). This CDR3 spans 19 amino acids. The receptor was isolated from a man in his 60s with acute or convalescent COVID-19. The specimen was peripheral blood. This chain connects TRBV5-4 to TRBJ2-7; 16 bases agree with TRBD2. CDR3 sequence: CASSPTGGTSGRAPGEQYF. The CDR3 DNA reads as TGTGCCAGCAGCCCCACGGGTGGGACTAGCGGGAGGGCCCCGGGGGAGCAGTACTTC.